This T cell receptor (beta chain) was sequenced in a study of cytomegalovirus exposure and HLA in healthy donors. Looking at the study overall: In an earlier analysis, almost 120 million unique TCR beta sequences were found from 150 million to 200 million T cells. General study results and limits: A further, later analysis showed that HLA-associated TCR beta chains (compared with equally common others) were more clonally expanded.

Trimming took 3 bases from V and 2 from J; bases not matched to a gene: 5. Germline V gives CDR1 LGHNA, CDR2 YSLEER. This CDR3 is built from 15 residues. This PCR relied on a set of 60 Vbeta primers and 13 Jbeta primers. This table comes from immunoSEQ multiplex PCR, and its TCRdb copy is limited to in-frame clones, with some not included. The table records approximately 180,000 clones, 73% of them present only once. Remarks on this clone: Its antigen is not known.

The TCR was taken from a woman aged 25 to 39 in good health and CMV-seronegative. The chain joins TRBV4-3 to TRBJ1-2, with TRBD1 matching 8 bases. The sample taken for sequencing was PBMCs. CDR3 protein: CASSHGQGSNYGYTF. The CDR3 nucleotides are TGCGCCAGCAGCCACGGACAGGGATCCAACTATGGCTACACCTTC.